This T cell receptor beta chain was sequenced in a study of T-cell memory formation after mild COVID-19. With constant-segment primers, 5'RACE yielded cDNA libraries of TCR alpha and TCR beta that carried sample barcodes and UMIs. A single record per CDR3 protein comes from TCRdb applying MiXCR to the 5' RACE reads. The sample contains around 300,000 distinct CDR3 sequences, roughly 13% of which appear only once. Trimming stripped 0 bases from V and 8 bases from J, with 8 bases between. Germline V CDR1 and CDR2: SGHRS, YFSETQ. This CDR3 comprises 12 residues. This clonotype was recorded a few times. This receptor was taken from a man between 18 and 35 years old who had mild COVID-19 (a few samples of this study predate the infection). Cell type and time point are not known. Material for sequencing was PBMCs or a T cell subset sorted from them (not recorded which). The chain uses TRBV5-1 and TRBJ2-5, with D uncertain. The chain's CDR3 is CASSLDRVTQYF. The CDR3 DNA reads TGCGCCAGCAGCTTGGACCGGGTAACCCAGTACTTC.